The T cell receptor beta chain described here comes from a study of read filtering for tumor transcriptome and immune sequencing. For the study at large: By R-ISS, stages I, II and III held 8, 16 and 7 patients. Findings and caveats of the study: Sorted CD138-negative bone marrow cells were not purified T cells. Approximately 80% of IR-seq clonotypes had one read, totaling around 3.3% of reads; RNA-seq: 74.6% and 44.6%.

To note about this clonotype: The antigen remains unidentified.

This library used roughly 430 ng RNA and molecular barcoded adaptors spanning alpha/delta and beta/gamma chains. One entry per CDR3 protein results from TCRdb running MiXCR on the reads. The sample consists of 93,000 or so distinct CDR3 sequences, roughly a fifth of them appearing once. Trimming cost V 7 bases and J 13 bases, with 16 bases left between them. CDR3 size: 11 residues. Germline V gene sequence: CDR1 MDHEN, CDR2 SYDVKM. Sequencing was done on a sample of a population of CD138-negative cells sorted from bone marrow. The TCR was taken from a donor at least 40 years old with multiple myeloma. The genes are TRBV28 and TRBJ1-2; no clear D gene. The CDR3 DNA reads TGTGCCAGCACTTTTCACCTTTCGTTCACCTTC. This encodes CASTFHLSFTF.